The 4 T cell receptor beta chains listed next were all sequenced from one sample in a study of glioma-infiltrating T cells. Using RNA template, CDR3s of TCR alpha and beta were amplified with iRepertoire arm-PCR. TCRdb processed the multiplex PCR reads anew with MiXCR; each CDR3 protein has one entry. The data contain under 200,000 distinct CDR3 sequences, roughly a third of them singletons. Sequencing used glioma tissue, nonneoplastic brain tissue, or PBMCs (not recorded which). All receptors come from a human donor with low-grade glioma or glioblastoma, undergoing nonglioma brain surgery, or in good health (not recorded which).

DNA for the CDR3: TGTGCCAGCAGCTTACAAATGGGACTAGCGGGACATATCGAGCAGTTCTTC. Translating it yields CASSLQMGLAGHIEQFF. The rearrangement joins TRBV11-2 to TRBJ2-1; 13 bases map to TRBD2. Germline loops: CDR1 SGHAT, CDR2 FQNNGV. The CDR3 is 17 residues long. The trim removed 2 bases at V and 10 bases at J, leaving 11 bases unmatched.

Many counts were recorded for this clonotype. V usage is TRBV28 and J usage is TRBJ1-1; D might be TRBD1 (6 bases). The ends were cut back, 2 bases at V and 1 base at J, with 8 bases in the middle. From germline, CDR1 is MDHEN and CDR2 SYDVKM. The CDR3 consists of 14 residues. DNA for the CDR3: TGTGCCAGCAGTTTACGGGGGGCGAACACTGAAGCTTTCTTT. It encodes CASSLRGANTEAFF. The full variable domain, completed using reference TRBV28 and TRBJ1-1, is DVKVTQSSRYLVKRTGEKVFLECVQDMDHENMFWYRQDPGLGLRLIYFSYDVKMKEKGDIPEGYSVSREKKERFSLILESASTNQTSMYLCASSLRGANTEAFFGQGTRLTVV.

This CDR3 is CASREDRCPLKQYF. The CDR3 nucleotides read TGTGCCAGTCGAGAGGATAGGTGCCCTCTGAAGCAGTACTTC. The rearrangement uses TRBV6-1 and TRBJ2-7; no reliable D call. The ends were cut back, 9 bases at V and 8 bases at J, with 23 bases in the middle. The length of the CDR3 is 14 residues. The germline gives CDR1 MNHNS, CDR2 SASEGT.

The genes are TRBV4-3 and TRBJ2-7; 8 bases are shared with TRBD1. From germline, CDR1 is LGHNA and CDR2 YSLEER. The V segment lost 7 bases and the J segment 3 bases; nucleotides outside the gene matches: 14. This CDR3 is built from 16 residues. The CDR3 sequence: CASIALPDRAHYEQYF. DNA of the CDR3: TGCGCCAGCATCGCCCTCCCGGACAGGGCACACTACGAGCAGTACTTC.